Shown below are 4 T cell receptor beta chains from a single sample sequenced in a study of blood T cells in healthy people across ages. The use of a sample-barcoded 5' primer and a J-beta primer mix characterized a second PCR of about 7 to 12 cycles. TCRdb re-called the 5' RACE reads through MiXCR, storing one row per CDR3 protein. The sample records roughly 2 million distinct CDR3 sequences, roughly 50% being singletons. Sequencing was carried out using blood. The receptors here all came from a woman aged 40 to 50 in good health.

About this clonotype: One junction end does not reproduce the germline sequence, and a read error may be involved. The V and J genes are TRBV5-1 and TRBJ2-5; 7 bases line up with TRBD1. The V gene's germline CDR1 is SGHRS and CDR2 YFSETQ. The CDR3 runs 17 residues. DNA of the CDR3: TGCGCCAACAGCTTGGTGGGGGACAGTTTGAGAGAAGAGACCCAGTACTTC. It is translated as CANSLVGDSLREETQYF. Based on the CDR3 plus reference TRBV5-1 and TRBJ2-5, the full variable domain is KAGVTQTPRYLIKTRGQQVTLSCSPISGHRSVSWYQQTPGQGLQFLFEYFSETQRNKGNFPGRFSGRQFSNSRSEMNVSTLELGDSALYLCANSLVGDSLREETQYFGPGTRLLVL.

This clonotype was picked up a small number of times. V usage is TRBV5-1 and J usage is TRBJ2-1, with unresolved D. This CDR3 is 16 amino acids long. Trimming stripped 0 bases from V and 0 bases from J, with 10 bases between. Germline CDR1 reads SGHRS; CDR2 reads YFSETQ. CDR3 nucleotides: TGCGCCAGCAGCTTGGAGGCTAGGAGCTCCTACAATGAGCAGTTCTTC. Amino acids: CASSLEARSSYNEQFF.

The CDR3 loop reads CRTTRGDEQYF. CDR3 DNA sequence: TGCCGTACAACGAGGGGAGATGAGCAGTACTTC. The genes are TRBV29-1 and TRBJ2-5; either TRBD1 or TRBD2 may fit D (5 bases each). This CDR3 has 11 amino acids. Germline CDR1 is SQVTM and CDR2 is ANQGSEA.

J is TRBJ2-7 and V is TRBV11-2; D is undetermined. The germline V gene encodes CDR1 SGHAT and CDR2 FQNNGV. The CDR3 contains 13 residues. Trimming removed 5 bases from V and 7 bases from J, with 15 bases in between. The CDR3 spells CASSPRAAGEQYF. The CDR3 DNA follows: TGTGCCAGCAGCCCCCGGGCCGCTGGAGAGCAGTACTTC.